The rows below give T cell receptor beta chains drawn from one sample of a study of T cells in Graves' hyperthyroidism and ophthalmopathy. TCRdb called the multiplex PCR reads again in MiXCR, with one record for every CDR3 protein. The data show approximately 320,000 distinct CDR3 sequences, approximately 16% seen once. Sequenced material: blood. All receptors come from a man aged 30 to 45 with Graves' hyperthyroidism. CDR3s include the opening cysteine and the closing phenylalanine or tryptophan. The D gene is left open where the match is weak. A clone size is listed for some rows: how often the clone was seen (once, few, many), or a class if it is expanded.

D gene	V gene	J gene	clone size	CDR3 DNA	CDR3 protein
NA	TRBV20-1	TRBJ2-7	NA	TGCAGTGCTAGAGATAGTTTGTTGGGGATTCCCTACGAGCAGTACTTC	CSARDSLLGIPYEQYF
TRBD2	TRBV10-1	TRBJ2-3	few	TGCGCCAGCAGTGAGTTGAAAATAGCGGGAGAAACGCAGTATTTT	CASSELKIAGETQYF
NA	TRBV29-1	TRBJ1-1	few	TGCAGCGTTGTGATCAGGGGATTGGGCACTGAAGCTTTCTTT	CSVVIRGLGTEAFF
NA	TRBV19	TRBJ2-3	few	TGTGCCAGTAGTATCGAAAGCACAGATACGCAGTATTTT	CASSIESTDTQYF
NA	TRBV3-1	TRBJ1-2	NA	TGTGCCAGCAGCCAAGGGGGTATCTATGGCTACACCTTC	CASSQGGIYGYTF
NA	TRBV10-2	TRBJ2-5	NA	TGCGCCAGCAGTGACCTTGCGGGCCAAGAGACCCAGTACTTC	CASSDLAGQETQYF
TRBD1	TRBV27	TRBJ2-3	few	TGTGCCAGCAGTTCGGGACAGGGGGGGATCACAGATACGCAGTATTTT	CASSSGQGGITDTQYF
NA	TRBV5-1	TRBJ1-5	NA	TGCGCCAGCAGCCCTCAGGGAGGGACCAATCAGCCCCAGCATTTT	CASSPQGGTNQPQHF
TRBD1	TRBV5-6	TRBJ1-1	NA	TGTGCCAGCAGCAAAGGACAGGCCACTGAAGCTTTCTTT	CASSKGQATEAFF
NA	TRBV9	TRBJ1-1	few	TGTGCCAGCAGCGGCCTCGGGGGCGCGTCTTATTCTGAAGCTTTCTTT	CASSGLGGASYSEAFF
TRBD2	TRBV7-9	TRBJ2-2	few	TGTGCCAGCAGCTTTGGGACTAGCGGGAGTGACACCGGGGAGCTGTTTTTT	CASSFGTSGSDTGELFF
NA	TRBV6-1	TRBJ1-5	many	TGTGCCAGCAGTCACCCTGGACAGATTGAATATAGCAATCAGCCCCAGCATTTT	CASSHPGQIEYSNQPQHF
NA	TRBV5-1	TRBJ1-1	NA	TGCGCCAGCAGCTTGGCCAGGTTGAACACTGAAGCTTTCTTT	CASSLARLNTEAFF
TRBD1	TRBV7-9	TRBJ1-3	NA	TGTGCCAGCAGCTCGCAAGGGGGCCATGTATATTTT	CASSSQGGHVYF
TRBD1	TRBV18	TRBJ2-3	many	TGTGCCAGCTCACCTTTCGGGACAGGTAGCACAGATACGCAGTATTTT	CASSPFGTGSTDTQYF
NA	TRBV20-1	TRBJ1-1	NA	TGCAGTGCTACTCAGGGGACTCGGGACCCTGAAGCTTTCTTT	CSATQGTRDPEAFF
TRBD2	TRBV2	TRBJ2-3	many	TGTGCCAGCATTCAGAGCGGGAGTGGCACAGATACGCAGTATTTT	CASIQSGSGTDTQYF
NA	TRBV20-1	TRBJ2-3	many	TGCAGTGCTAGAGATTCGAGTCCCCCGTCCCCCATCACAGATACGCAGTATTTT	CSARDSSPPSPITDTQYF
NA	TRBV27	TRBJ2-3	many	TGTGCCAGCAGTATGGGCGGGACAGGCACAGATACGCAGTATTTT	CASSMGGTGTDTQYF
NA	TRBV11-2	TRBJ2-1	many	TGTGCCAGCAGCGTTAGAACCTCGTTTTCCGACAATGAGCAGTTCTTC	CASSVRTSFSDNEQFF
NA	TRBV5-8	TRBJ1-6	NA	TGTGCCAGCGGCCGGGGAGGGGCTTATTCACCCCTCCACTTT	CASGRGGAYSPLHF
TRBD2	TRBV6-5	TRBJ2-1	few	TGTGCCAGCAGTTACGATAGCGGGAGCTCCAATGAGCAGTTCTTC	CASSYDSGSSNEQFF
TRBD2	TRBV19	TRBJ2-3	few	TGTGCCAGTAGCCCTAACCCGGGGGGAGCAGATACGCAGTATTTT	CASSPNPGGADTQYF
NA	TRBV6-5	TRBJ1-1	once	TGTGCCAGCAGTTTCCAAAGGGCCTCTGAAGCTTTCTTT	CASSFQRASEAFF
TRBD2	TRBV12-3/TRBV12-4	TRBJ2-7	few	TGTGCCAGCAGTTTAGGCGGGAGTCTGAACGAGCAGTACTTC	CASSLGGSLNEQYF
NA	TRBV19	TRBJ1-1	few	TGTGCCAGTAGTATAGGTGGACAGCCAGGCACTGAAGCTTTCTTT	CASSIGGQPGTEAFF
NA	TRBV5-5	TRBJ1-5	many	TGTGCCAGCAGCGACGGCAATCAGCCCCAGCATTTT	CASSDGNQPQHF
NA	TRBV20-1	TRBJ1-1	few	TGCAGTGCTGCGGGCCAAAGGGGGACTGAAGCTTTCTTT	CSAAGQRGTEAFF
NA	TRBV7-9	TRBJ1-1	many	TGTGCCAGCAGTACGGAGGGACTAAACACTGAAGCTTTCTTT	CASSTEGLNTEAFF
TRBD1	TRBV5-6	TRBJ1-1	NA	TGTGCCAGCAGTTCGGACAGGTGGAACACTGAAGCTTTCTTT	CASSSDRWNTEAFF
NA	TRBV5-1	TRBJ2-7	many	TGCGCCAGCAACGGAGAAGGTGTGCAGTACTTC	CASNGEGVQYF
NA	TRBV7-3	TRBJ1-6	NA	TGTGCCAGCAGTTTACATGGACGGACTCCGGCCCTCCACTTT	CASSLHGRTPALHF
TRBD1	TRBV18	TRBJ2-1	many	TGTGCCAGCTCACCTCGACAGGACAGGGTGGAGGTGCAGTTCTTC	CASSPRQDRVEVQFF
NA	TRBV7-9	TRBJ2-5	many	TGTGCCAGCGGTCGGGGGGCAGGAGAGACCCAGTACTTC	CASGRGAGETQYF
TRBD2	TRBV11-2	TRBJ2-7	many	TGTGCCAGCAGCTTACGCGGGGGACTAGCGGTAGCCTACGAGCAGTACTTC	CASSLRGGLAVAYEQYF
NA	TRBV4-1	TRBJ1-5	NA	TGCGCCAGCAGCCAAGCGTTCCCGGGAACGATCAGCTATCAGCCCCAGCATTTT	CASSQAFPGTISYQPQHF
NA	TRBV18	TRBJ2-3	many	TGTGCCAGCTCACCACTCCAGGGTCGCACAGATACGCAGTATTTT	CASSPLQGRTDTQYF
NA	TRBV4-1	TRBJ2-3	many	TGCGCCAGCAGTCCGGTGGGCGTTGGGGCTACAGATACGCAGTATTTT	CASSPVGVGATDTQYF
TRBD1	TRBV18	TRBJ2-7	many	TGTGCCAGCAGCTTAGGGACAGGGGTAACCTACGAGCAGTACTTC	CASSLGTGVTYEQYF
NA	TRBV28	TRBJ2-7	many	TGTGCCAGCAGTTTATTGGGGACTGGTACCTACGAGCAGTACTTC	CASSLLGTGTYEQYF
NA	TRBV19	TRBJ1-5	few	TGTGCCAGTAGTAGACAGGATAATCAGCCCCAGCATTTT	CASSRQDNQPQHF
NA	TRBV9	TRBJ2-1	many	TGTGCCAGCAGCGTAGGGGTAGGCAATGAGCAGTTCTTC	CASSVGVGNEQFF
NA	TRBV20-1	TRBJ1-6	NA	TGCAGTTCGGGGGGTTCGGTGAATTCACCCCTCCACTTT	CSSGGSVNSPLHF
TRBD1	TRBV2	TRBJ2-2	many	TGTGCCAGCAGTAGACAGGGGTCATCGAACACCGGGGAGCTGTTTTTT	CASSRQGSSNTGELFF
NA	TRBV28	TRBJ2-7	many	TGTGCCAGCAGTTCGGACTTGCCCCTAGTCTACGAGCAGTACTTC	CASSSDLPLVYEQYF
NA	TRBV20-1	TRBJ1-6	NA	TGCAGTGCTAGAGGTTTGGGCTCCTATAATTCACCCCTCCACTTT	CSARGLGSYNSPLHF
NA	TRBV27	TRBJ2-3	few	TGTGCCAGCAGTCCCCAACTAGTTCCAGATACGCAGTATTTT	CASSPQLVPDTQYF
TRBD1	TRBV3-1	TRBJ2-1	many	TGTGCCAGCAGCCCCCAGCGGGACAGGGGGAGGAATGAGCAGTTCTTC	CASSPQRDRGRNEQFF
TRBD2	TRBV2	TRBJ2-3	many	TGTGCCAGCAGCTTAGCGGGAATCGGCACAGATACGCAGTATTTT	CASSLAGIGTDTQYF
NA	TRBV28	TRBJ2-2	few	TGTGCCAGCAGTTCGTTACAGGGATTTAGCGGGGAGCTGTTTTTT	CASSSLQGFSGELFF
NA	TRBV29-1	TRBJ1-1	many	TGCAGCGTTGAAGTGGGGTATCGAACTGAAGCTTTCTTT	CSVEVGYRTEAFF
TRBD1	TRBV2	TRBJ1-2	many	TGTGCCAGCCGTCGGGACAGGGTGCGTGGCTACACCTTC	CASRRDRVRGYTF
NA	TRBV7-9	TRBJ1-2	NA	TGTGCCAGCACCCGAGGAAAGGACTATGGCTACACCTTC	CASTRGKDYGYTF
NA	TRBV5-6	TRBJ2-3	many	TGTGCCAGCAGTTTGGCAAGGGATACGCAGTATTTT	CASSLARDTQYF